The 16 T cell receptor beta chains below all came from one sample that was sequenced in a study of a mutant IDH1 vaccine in newly diagnosed glioma listed by TCRdb under 2021. The library was produced with the immunoSEQ multiplex PCR assay. Imported from immuneACCESS, the table was reduced by TCRdb to in-frame sequences with V and J called. These copies leave out some clones; in studies compared against another copy, an unresolved V gene accounts for under half, and the cause of the remainder is not known. This sample lists 68,000 or so clones; 75% to 85% were detected once. The ten largest clones take up about 7.5% of the sample. The time point tag for this specimen amounts to: baseline, week 1 (first vaccination visit). The treatment or condition tag for this specimen amounts to: pre-vaccination baseline after standard-of-care therapy. The source material was PBMCs, sampled from a glioma patient treated with radiotherapy, temozolomide or both. The receptors were sampled from a man in his fifties with glioma.

This clone was seen more than once but under ten times. The chain has TRBV5-1 and TRBJ2-1; a possible D gene is TRBD1 (5 bases). V shed 4 bases and J shed 4 bases, with 12 bases lying between them. Germline-derived CDR1 and CDR2 are SGHRS and YFSETQ. There are 14 residues in the CDR3. In nucleotides, the CDR3 is TGCGCCAGCAGCACCCAGGGCGTTTACAATGAGCAGTTCTTC. Amino acid sequence: CASSTQGVYNEQFF.

The chain is built from TRBV15 and TRBJ1-1; D not certain. Germline V gene data show CDR1 as LNHNV and CDR2 as YYDKDF (reference sequence). V was clipped by 1 base and J by 2 bases, with 8 bases between them. The CDR3 sequence is 14 residues long. The CDR3 sequence: CATSRGERNTEAFF. The CDR3 DNA reads TGTGCCACCAGCAGAGGGGAACGAAACACTGAAGCTTTCTTT. Looking up the rest from reference TRBV15 and TRBJ1-1 gives the full variable domain: DAMVIQNPRYQVTQFGKPVTLSCSQTLNHNVMYWYQQKSSQAPKLLFHYYDKDFNNEADTPDNFQSRRPNTSFCFLDIRSPGLGDTAMYLCATSRGERNTEAFFGQGTRLTVV.

The gene calls are TRBV15 and TRBJ1-1, with no clear D. The germline CDR1 and CDR2 sequences are LNHNV and YYDKDF (reference sequence). The CDR3 has 13 residues. V dropped 2 bases and J dropped 4 bases, with 8 bases sitting between them. CDR3 bases: TGTGCCACCAGCAGATCCTTAGGCACTGAAGCTTTCTTT. Translation: CATSRSLGTEAFF.

This clone was seen once. The V gene is TRBV12-5, the J gene TRBJ2-2, with a weak D call TRBD1 (6 bases). Germline-derived CDR1 and CDR2 are LGHNT and FRNRAP. V lost 4 bases and J 0 bases, leaving 9 bases between the germline ends. This CDR3 has 15 amino acids. The CDR3 here is CASGCRTANTGELFF. The DNA for the CDR3 is TGTGCTAGTGGTTGTCGGACAGCGAACACCGGGGAGCTGTTTTTT.

V and J are TRBV7-2 and TRBJ2-1; D not resolved. The germline V gene encodes CDR1 SGHTA and CDR2 FQGNSA. Between the trimmed V and J ends, which lost 5 bases and 10 bases, there was a span of 18 bases. This CDR3 spans 14 amino acids. CDR3 nucleotides: TGTGCCAGCAGCCCCCGGGCCCTGACGAGCGAGCAGTTCTTC. Residues: CASSPRALTSEQFF.

V gene TRBV4-3 combines with J gene TRBJ2-2, with 9 bases lining up with TRBD1. V was pared by 0 bases and J by 6 bases, with 8 bases of the junction left unmatched. There are 17 residues in the CDR3. Germline values: CDR1 LGHNA, CDR2 YSLEER. In DNA form, the CDR3 reads TGCGCCAGCAGCCAAGATAGTGGGACAGGGCGAGCCGGGGAGCTGTTTTTT. Translated, it gives CASSQDSGTGRAGELFF.

This clone came up a few times. The chain employs TRBV5-1 and TRBJ2-1; D is undetermined. V lost 1 base, J lost 4 bases, and 12 bases lay in between. CDR1 and CDR2 from the germline V gene are SGHRS and YFSETQ. The CDR3 sequence is 15 residues long. The CDR3 nucleotides are TGCGCCAGCAGCTTGTCCAGAGGAACATACAATGAGCAGTTCTTC. It is translated as CASSLSRGTYNEQFF.

V and J are TRBV30 and TRBJ2-1, with unresolved D. V dropped 2 bases and J dropped 6 bases, with 11 bases sitting between them. CDR3 length: 13 residues. Germline V gene lookup returns CDR1 GTSNPN and CDR2 SVGIG (reference sequence). CDR3 sequence reads: CAWSLNSPNEQFF. CDR3 DNA sequence: TGTGCCTGGAGTCTGAACAGCCCCAATGAGCAGTTCTTC.

This chain joins TRBV7-9 and TRBJ2-2; 9 bases map to TRBD1. The junction had 7 bases not matched to a gene; V was cut back by 2 bases and J by 3 bases. Per the germline V gene, CDR1 is SEHNR and CDR2 is FQNEAQ (reference sequence). The CDR3 is 17 residues long. CDR3 in amino acids: CASSLNRGQGYTGELFF. The CDR3 region has the DNA TGTGCCAGCAGCTTAAATAGGGGACAGGGATACACCGGGGAGCTGTTTTTT.

The J gene is TRBJ1-3, the V gene TRBV9, with unresolved D. This CDR3 has 16 residues. CDR1 and CDR2 (germline): SGDLS, YYNGEE. Trimming left V 0 bases short and J 2 bases short, with 12 bases between. The CDR3 sequence: CASSVAPSGTGNTIYF. The DNA of the CDR3 is TGTGCCAGCAGCGTAGCCCCCTCCGGGACTGGAAACACCATATATTTT.

V usage is TRBV4-1 and J usage is TRBJ2-7; D is possibly TRBD1 (6 bases). Between the trimmed V and J ends, which lost 1 base and 2 bases, there was a span of 12 bases. Germline CDR1 MGHRA, CDR2 YSYEKL. The CDR3 consists of 15 residues. The CDR3, as DNA: TGCGCCAGCAGCCAAGTTCAGGGGACGACCTACGAGCAGTACTTC. This gives the protein CASSQVQGTTYEQYF.

This chain links TRBV15 with TRBJ1-1, with D possibly being TRBD1 (5 bases). Germline V CDR1 and CDR2: LNHNV, YYDKDF (reference sequence). V lost 8 bases and J lost 1, with 14 bases in between. This CDR3 has 14 amino acids. Here the CDR3 DNA reads TGTGCCACCGTTCCCGGAAGGGGGAACACTGAAGCTTTCTTT. This gives the protein CATVPGRGNTEAFF. Full variable domain (remainder filled in from reference TRBV15 and TRBJ1-1): DAMVIQNPRYQVTQFGKPVTLSCSQTLNHNVMYWYQQKSSQAPKLLFHYYDKDFNNEADTPDNFQSRRPNTSFCFLDIRSPGLGDTAMYLCATVPGRGNTEAFFGQGTRLTVV.

The chain employs TRBV7-6 and TRBJ1-1, with TRBD1 as a possible D gene (6 bases). The germline gives CDR1 SGHVS, CDR2 FNYEAQ. V was trimmed by 5 bases and J by 1 base, leaving 8 bases between them. The CDR3 has 13 amino acids. As DNA, the CDR3 is TGTGCCAGCAGCGAACAGGGGAACACTGAAGCTTTCTTT. Its translation: CASSEQGNTEAFF.

The rearrangement links TRBV19 to TRBJ2-1, with D uncertain. Germline V CDR1 and CDR2: LNHDA, SQIVND (reference sequence). The germline V and J ends were trimmed by 5 bases and 3 bases, with 14 bases remaining between them. There are 15 residues in the CDR3. CDR3 in DNA: TGTGCCAGTAGTGAGCGACCTTCTCACTACAATGAGCAGTTCTTC. It yields the protein CASSERPSHYNEQFF.

This chain joins TRBV27 and TRBJ1-3; possible D gene TRBD1, 5 bases. This CDR3 is 16 amino acids long. The germline V and J ends were trimmed by 4 bases and 1 base, with 14 bases remaining between them. CDR1 MNHEY and CDR2 SMNVEV come from the germline V gene (reference sequence). In DNA form, the CDR3 reads TGTGCCAGCAGTTCCGGCAGGGAGCTTTCTGGAAACACCATATATTTT. It codes for CASSSGRELSGNTIYF.

The chain is built from TRBV5-1 and TRBJ2-6; 7 bases fit TRBD2. There are 16 residues in the CDR3. The V gene's germline CDR1 is SGHRS and CDR2 YFSETQ. The V segment lost 0 bases and the J segment 3 bases; nucleotides outside the gene matches: 3. The CDR3 DNA sequence: TGCGCCAGCAGCTTGGAGGGAGGGTTTGGGGCCAACGTCCTGACTTTC. Its translation: CASSLEGGFGANVLTF. Looking up the rest from reference TRBV5-1 and TRBJ2-6 gives the full variable domain: KAGVTQTPRYLIKTRGQQVTLSCSPISGHRSVSWYQQTPGQGLQFLFEYFSETQRNKGNFPGRFSGRQFSNSRSEMNVSTLELGDSALYLCASSLEGGFGANVLTFGAGSRLTVL.